These T cell receptor beta chains were read from a single sample in a study of technical replicates of blood from several donors. The assay was immunoSEQ multiplex PCR, and TCRdb's table has in-frame clones only and misses some. The sample lists about 12,000 clones; approximately 95% were seen once. The sample comprised PBMCs. The origin of the receptors is a human donor in good health. The CDR3 runs from the conserved cysteine through the conserved F or W. D genes are given only for firm matches. Rows may omit the clone size; those that give it use once, few, many or a size class.

v_gene	d_gene	j_gene	abundance	CDR3nt	CDR3aa
TRBV30	.	TRBJ2-7	.	TGTGCCTGGAGTAATGAGGGAAACGAGCAGTACTTC	CAWSNEGNEQYF
TRBV6-5	TRBD1	TRBJ1-5	.	TGTGCCATCAAGACACGACAGGGGGATCAGCCCCAGCATTTT	CAIKTRQGDQPQHF
TRBV2	TRBD1	TRBJ1-2	.	TGTGCCAGCAGTGAAAGACAGGGAACCTATGGCTACACCTTC	CASSERQGTYGYTF
TRBV27	TRBD2	TRBJ2-2	once	TGTGCCAGCAATGCTCGGCCCTCACTAGCGGAGAACACCGGGGAGCTGTTTTTT	CASNARPSLAENTGELFF
TRBV18	.	TRBJ2-7	.	TGTGCCAGCTCACGAGTAGAAGGGGGTGAGCAGTACTTC	CASSRVEGGEQYF
TRBV28	.	TRBJ2-5	.	TGTGCCAGCTCTAATCTTGCGAGGACCCAGTACTTC	CASSNLARTQYF
TRBV5-5	.	TRBJ1-1	.	TGTGCCAGCAGCTTGGCATGGGGAGGGTACACTGAAGCTTTCTTT	CASSLAWGGYTEAFF
TRBV5-1	TRBD1	TRBJ2-3	.	TGCGCCAGCAGCTACGGACAGGGGGCCACAGATACGCAGTATTTT	CASSYGQGATDTQYF
TRBV6-5	TRBD1	TRBJ2-3	.	TGTGCCAGCAGTTCTCCGGCAGGGGGAGATACGCAGTATTTT	CASSSPAGGDTQYF
TRBV19	.	TRBJ1-2	.	TGTGCCAGTAGTATCGGACAGCTAACCTATGGCTACACCTTC	CASSIGQLTYGYTF
TRBV7-3	.	TRBJ1-4	.	TGTGCCAGCAGCCAACTAGAAGTTGCAACTAATGAAAAACTGTTTTTT	CASSQLEVATNEKLFF
TRBV5-1	.	TRBJ2-3	.	TGCGCCAGCAGCTTGATGTCAGGGGCCAGGGGTACGCAGTATTTT	CASSLMSGARGTQYF
TRBV9	TRBD2	TRBJ2-7	once	TGTGCCAGCAGCGTATCGGGGGGGGTAGGGGACGAGCAGTACTTC	CASSVSGGVGDEQYF
TRBV6-6	TRBD1	TRBJ2-1	once	TGTGCCAGCAGCTGGGACAGGTTGGCCCCCAATGAGCAGTTCTTC	CASSWDRLAPNEQFF
TRBV5-4	.	TRBJ2-1	.	TGTGCCAGCAGCCCCGGGACTCCCTCCTACAATGAGCAGTTCTTC	CASSPGTPSYNEQFF
TRBV28	.	TRBJ2-7	.	TGTGCCAGCAACCCCCCGGGGTCCAGCTCCTACGAGCAGTACTTC	CASNPPGSSSYEQYF
TRBV5-1	.	TRBJ2-7	once	TGCGCCAGCAGCCAGGACCCCCGGGGCGAGCAGTACTTC	CASSQDPRGEQYF
TRBV27	.	TRBJ2-7	.	TGTGCCAGCAGTGCGATCTGGGAGCAGTACTTC	CASSAIWEQYF
TRBV19	TRBD2	TRBJ2-1	.	TGTGCCAGTAGGGACGTAGCGGGAGTTGTTAACAATGAGCAGTTCTTC	CASRDVAGVVNNEQFF
TRBV29-1	TRBD1	TRBJ1-5	.	TGCAGCGCGGGACAGGGAGTAGATCAGCCCCAGCATTTT	CSAGQGVDQPQHF
TRBV11-2	TRBD2	TRBJ2-7	.	TGTGCCAGCAGCTTTTCAACTAGCGGAATCTCCTACGAGCAGTACTTC	CASSFSTSGISYEQYF
TRBV7-9	.	TRBJ2-7	.	TGTGCCAGCAGCCCCCGGGGCGGGGAGGCCCGATCGGGTCTCGAGCAGTACTTC	CASSPRGGEARSGLEQYF
TRBV19	.	TRBJ2-3	.	TGTGCCAGTAGTATAGGGACACCTCAAGATACGCAGTATTTT	CASSIGTPQDTQYF